The 3 T cell receptor beta chains below come from one sample, sequenced in a study of blood T cell repertoires in COVID-19. The protocol was immunoSEQ multiplex PCR, while the TCRdb copy is restricted to in-frame clones and leaves out a portion. Counted here are about 290,000 clones, roughly 80% occurring once; the ten biggest clones make up 4% to 5%. Source material: peripheral blood. Source of these receptors: a woman aged 45-65 years with active or convalescent COVID-19.

The J gene is TRBJ1-2, the V gene TRBV5-5; TRBD1 agrees at 11 bases. CDR3 length: 15 residues. The V gene's germline CDR1 is SGHKS and CDR2 YYEKEE (reference sequence). The V and J ends lost 0 bases and 7 bases, in that order; junction bases with no gene match: 5. CDR3 sequence: CASSLGTGGPSGYTF. Here the CDR3 DNA reads TGTGCCAGCAGCTTGGGGACAGGGGGCCCGAGTGGCTACACCTTC. Supplemented by reference TRBV5-5 and TRBJ1-2, the full variable domain reads DAGVTQSPTHLIKTRGQQVTLRCSPISGHKSVSWYQQVLGQGPQFIFQYYEKEERGRGNFPDRFSARQFPNYSSELNVNALLLGDSALYLCASSLGTGGPSGYTFGSGTRLTVV.

The chain uses TRBV6-1 and TRBJ2-5; 9 nucleotides match TRBD2. V shed 3 bases and J 7 bases; nucleotides not matched to a gene: 12. This CDR3 spans 16 amino acids. Germline CDR1 and CDR2: MNHNS and SASEGT. This CDR3 reads CASSDYGAGGPGTQYF. The CDR3 DNA follows: TGTGCCAGCAGTGATTACGGGGCGGGAGGGCCCGGGACCCAGTACTTC.

The rearrangement uses TRBV28 and TRBJ2-3; D gene uncertain. Trimming pared 5 bases from V and 4 bases from J, leaving 7 bases between. CDR1 MDHEN and CDR2 SYDVKM come from the germline V gene. This CDR3 region has 12 residues. The CDR3 reads CASSPPSDTQYF. The DNA for the CDR3 is TGTGCCAGCAGTCCCCCCTCAGATACGCAGTATTTT.